The source of this T cell receptor beta chain is a study of blood T cell repertoires in COVID-19. As for the study in general: COVID-19 samples, acute and convalescent, were from the United States, Italy and Spain. Sample material is recorded as cDNA or gDNA derived from T cells, B-cell-depleted T cells, or PBMCs.

Clones were sequenced by immunoSEQ multiplex PCR, and TCRdb holds only the in-frame ones, with some missing. The table includes 300,000 or so clones, over 75% detected once. V was shortened by 3 bases and J by 0 bases, with 11 bases between the two germline ends. CDR3 length: 15 residues. Per the germline V gene, CDR1 is KGHSH and CDR2 is LQKENI. Material: PBMCs or T cells enriched from blood (not recorded which). This sequence was found in a woman aged 30 to 39 who had recovered from COVID-19. V gene TRBV18 combines with J gene TRBJ1-2; TRBD1 is a possible D gene (5 bases). CDR3 DNA: TGTGCCAGCTCACCCTTGGACAAAGCTAACTATGGCTACACCTTC. This gives the protein CASSPLDKANYGYTF.